This TCR beta chain was sequenced in a study of cytomegalovirus exposure and HLA in healthy donors. Study results and caveats: Later findings reportedly placed an Asian-associated ancestry cluster below the roughly 700-donor mean for N-insertions.

This clone was counted only a few times. Its target is not known. The CDR3 extends over 16 amino acids. The germline V and J ends were trimmed by 4 bases and 5 bases, with 21 bases remaining between them. Germline V gene sequence: CDR1 SGHNT, CDR2 YYREEE (reference sequence). The study ran its PCR with 60 Vbeta and 13 Jbeta primers. Method: immunoSEQ multiplex PCR; TCRdb's copy keeps in-frame clones and lacks some. The sample has 150,000 to 200,000 clones; over 75% are singletons. The rearrangement joins TRBV5-4 to TRBJ2-5; TRBD2 is a possible D gene (6 bases). The TCR was taken from a man aged 50 to 60 in good health and CMV-seropositive. Sequencing used PBMCs. The CDR3 sequence: CASSAAGGRTSETQYF. As DNA, the CDR3 is TGTGCCAGCAGCGCCGCCGGGGGTAGGACGTCTGAGACCCAGTACTTC.